This T cell receptor (beta chain) was recorded in a study of blood T cell repertoires in COVID-19. Turning to the study itself: Acute and convalescent COVID-19 samples came from the United States, Italy and Spain. Sources were T cells, B-cell-depleted T cells, or PBMCs; the material itself was cDNA or gDNA.

CDR1 and CDR2 (germline): GTSNPN, SVGIG (reference sequence). J was trimmed by 5 bases and V by 4 bases; bases with no gene match: 6. The CDR3 totals 14 residues. Authors' methods: Researchers report that nucleated cell counts were estimated from reference gene primer amplification. Data came from immunoSEQ multiplex PCR; TCRdb stores just in-frame clones and leaves some out. The V and J calls and clone size were taken over from that table, and D and trimming were inferred from the DNA. The sample includes around 260,000 clones, over 75% of them seen just once. This clonotype originated in a human donor in a cohort sampled during active COVID-19. Source material: peripheral blood. The chain combines TRBV30 with TRBJ1-2; 11 bases agree with TRBD1. In DNA, the CDR3 is TGTGCCTGGAACCGGGACAGGGGGTTATATGGCTACACCTTC. It translates to CAWNRDRGLYGYTF.